A selection of T cell receptor beta chains follows, all from one sample in a study of shared clonotypes between healthy human individuals. Profiled with immunoSEQ multiplex PCR; TCRdb holds only in-frame clones, not every one. The sample holds hundreds of thousands of clones; around 95% are singletons and the top ten take 0.095% to 0.14%. The sequencing input was naive CD8+ T cells sorted from blood. All receptors derive from a woman aged 25 to 39 in good health. CDR3s include the opening cysteine and the closing phenylalanine or tryptophan. D genes are given only for firm matches. Part of the rows lack a size; the others show once, few, many or a class for expanded clones.

d_gene	abundance	v_gene	j_gene	CDR3nt	CDR3aa
TRBD1	NA	TRBV6-1	TRBJ1-2	TGTGCCAGCAGTGACTGGGACAGCTATGGCTACACCTTC	CASSDWDSYGYTF
NA	NA	TRBV2	TRBJ2-1	TGTGCCAGCACGGACCTATACAATGAGCAGTTCTTC	CASTDLYNEQFF
NA	NA	TRBV6-5	TRBJ1-4	TGTGCCAGCAGTCAAGATTCTGCAACTAATGAAAAACTGTTTTTT	CASSQDSATNEKLFF
TRBD1	NA	TRBV19	TRBJ1-2	TGTGCCAGTAATCCAGGGGGCGGTTCCTATGGCTACACCTTC	CASNPGGGSYGYTF
TRBD2	NA	TRBV27	TRBJ2-3	TGTGCCAGCAGTTCCACACTAGCGGGAGGTCCAGATACGCAGTATTTT	CASSSTLAGGPDTQYF
NA	NA	TRBV28	TRBJ2-7	TGTGCCAGCAGTTATCCGGGTGGGACCTACGAGCAGTACTTC	CASSYPGGTYEQYF
TRBD1	NA	TRBV27	TRBJ1-2	TGTGCCAGCAGTCCGGGGACAGTATTTGTCTATGGCTACACCTTC	CASSPGTVFVYGYTF
TRBD1	NA	TRBV27	TRBJ2-7	TGTGCCAGCAGCCAGCCGGGACAGGGAGCCTACGAGCAGTACTTC	CASSQPGQGAYEQYF
NA	NA	TRBV5-1	TRBJ2-5	TGCGCCAGCAGCTCCGACCCAGGGCGGGAGACCCAGTACTTC	CASSSDPGRETQYF
TRBD1	few	TRBV28	TRBJ1-5	TGTGCCAGCAGACAGGGGTGGAATCAGCCCCAGCATTTT	CASRQGWNQPQHF
NA	NA	TRBV7-1	TRBJ2-6	TGTGCCAGCAGCTATTGGCAAAGTCGGGCCAACGTCCTGACTTTC	CASSYWQSRANVLTF
NA	NA	TRBV4-1	TRBJ2-7	TGCGCCAGCAGCTACAACAGGGAAGGCTCCTACGAGCAGTACTTC	CASSYNREGSYEQYF
NA	NA	TRBV11-2	TRBJ2-5	TGTGCCAGCAGCCAAGACCGGGAGACCCAGTACTTC	CASSQDRETQYF
NA	NA	TRBV5-4	TRBJ2-3	TGTGCCAGCAGCGGTACAGGGGAGCGGGCAGATACGCAGTATTTT	CASSGTGERADTQYF
NA	NA	TRBV6-5	TRBJ1-2	TGTGCCAGTTCGGGACGGCACAACTATGGCTACACCTTC	CASSGRHNYGYTF
NA	once	TRBV29-1	TRBJ1-2	TGCAGCGTTGAGTGGCAGGATCTATATGGCTACACCTTC	CSVEWQDLYGYTF
NA	NA	TRBV5-4	TRBJ2-7	TGTGCCAGCAGTTTCGGGGGCTCCTACGAGCAGTACTTC	CASSFGGSYEQYF
NA	NA	TRBV5-6	TRBJ1-5	TGTGCCAGCAGCCCGACCAGCGGTCAGCCCCAGCATTTT	CASSPTSGQPQHF
NA	NA	TRBV28	TRBJ2-7	TGTGCCAGCAGTTTATACGGGGACTACGAGCAGTACTTC	CASSLYGDYEQYF
TRBD2	NA	TRBV11-2	TRBJ2-2	TGTGCCAGCAGCCCCCTAGCGGGAGGGCCGACCGGGGAGCTGTTTTTT	CASSPLAGGPTGELFF
TRBD1	NA	TRBV13	TRBJ1-4	TGTGCCAGCAGCTCCGGGACAGGGGGCGCTTGGGATGAAAAACTGTTTTTT	CASSSGTGGAWDEKLFF
NA	NA	TRBV5-1	TRBJ1-1	TGCGCCAGCAGCTTGGCCGAGCAGGAAGTAGCTGAAGCTTTCTTT	CASSLAEQEVAEAFF
NA	NA	TRBV5-1	TRBJ2-7	TGCGCCAGCAGCTTAGGGGGCGAGCAGTACTTC	CASSLGGEQYF
NA	NA	TRBV7-9	TRBJ2-7	TGTGCCAGCAGCTCAGGGGGGTCCTACGAGCAGTACTTC	CASSSGGSYEQYF
NA	once	TRBV2	TRBJ2-7	TGTGCCAGCAGTGAGACGCTGGGAATAGCACGCGAGCAGTACTTC	CASSETLGIAREQYF
NA	NA	TRBV27	TRBJ2-2	TGTGCCAGCCCCAGGGAAGCCGGGGAGCTGTTTTTT	CASPREAGELFF
NA	NA	TRBV27	TRBJ2-1	TGTGCCAGCAGCCTAGCCTTGGGGAGGCGGTATGAGCAGTTCTTC	CASSLALGRRYEQFF
NA	NA	TRBV19	TRBJ2-7	TGTGCCAGTAGTATCACAGTGCTCTACGAGCAGTACTTC	CASSITVLYEQYF
TRBD1	NA	TRBV27	TRBJ2-1	TGTGCCAGCGGTTTAGACAGGGGGTCCTACAATGAGCAGTTCTTC	CASGLDRGSYNEQFF
NA	NA	TRBV4-1	TRBJ2-7	TGCGCCAGCAGCCAGGAACCCGGGTTTCCCGCTTACGAGCAGTACTTC	CASSQEPGFPAYEQYF
TRBD1	NA	TRBV5-5	TRBJ1-5	TGTGCCAGCAGCTTCAGGGGGTCGAATCAGCCCCAGCATTTT	CASSFRGSNQPQHF
NA	NA	TRBV11-1	TRBJ2-2	TGTGCCACAGGGTTCGGGGAGCTGTTTTTT	CATGFGELFF
TRBD1	NA	TRBV15	TRBJ2-3	TGTGCCACCAGCAGAGGCAGGACAGGGACAGATACGCAGTATTTT	CATSRGRTGTDTQYF
TRBD1	NA	TRBV7-6	TRBJ2-5	TGTGCCAGCAGCTTAGCCGTCTTCCGGACAGGGCGGGAAGAGACCCAGTACTTC	CASSLAVFRTGREETQYF
NA	NA	TRBV28	TRBJ2-1	TGTGCCAGCAGTGCTGACAGGGAGGGATACAATGAGCAGTTCTTC	CASSADREGYNEQFF
NA	NA	TRBV28	TRBJ1-1	TGTGCCAGCAGTTTGAGGGAAACAGGGACGAACACTGAAGCTTTCTTT	CASSLRETGTNTEAFF
NA	NA	TRBV5-4	TRBJ1-3	TGTGCCAGCAAGACAGTCTCTGGAAACACCATATATTTT	CASKTVSGNTIYF
TRBD2	few	TRBV9	TRBJ2-7	TGTGCCAGCAGCGAGGGGACTAGCGGGGGCTTGGAGCAGTACTTC	CASSEGTSGGLEQYF
TRBD2	NA	TRBV7-8	TRBJ2-1	TGTGCCAGCAGCTTAGCATATATAGCGGTGGGACTAGAGGACTACAATGAGCAGTTCTTC	CASSLAYIAVGLEDYNEQFF
NA	NA	TRBV27	TRBJ2-7	TGTGCCAGCAGTTCTGAGGACAACTCCTACGAGCAGTACTTC	CASSSEDNSYEQYF
TRBD2	NA	TRBV5-4	TRBJ2-1	TGTGCCAGCAGCTTGGAAGCGGGAGGGAATGAGCAGTTCTTC	CASSLEAGGNEQFF
NA	once	TRBV5-8	TRBJ1-2	TGTGCCAGCAGCTTGGTACGGTTTCCGAAAACTAACTATGGCTACACCTTC	CASSLVRFPKTNYGYTF
NA	few	TRBV30	TRBJ1-5	TGTGCCTGGAGCGAAGGGCGGGGGAATCAGCCCCAGCATTTT	CAWSEGRGNQPQHF
TRBD2	NA	TRBV15	TRBJ2-1	TGTGCCACCAGCAGAGCACTAGCGGGGATCTACAATGAGCAGTTCTTC	CATSRALAGIYNEQFF
NA	NA	TRBV7-9	TRBJ1-5	TGTGCCAGCAGCTTGAAGTGGCCAGATCGAAATCAGCCCCAGCATTTT	CASSLKWPDRNQPQHF
NA	NA	TRBV19	TRBJ1-5	TGTGCCAGTAGTATAGATGGATGGGATAGAGGGAATCAGCCCCAGCATTTT	CASSIDGWDRGNQPQHF
TRBD2	NA	TRBV4-1	TRBJ2-7	TGCGCCAGCAGCCAAGGCTTGGTGGGACTAGCGGGAGTCTACGAGCAGTACTTC	CASSQGLVGLAGVYEQYF
NA	NA	TRBV10-3	TRBJ2-7	TGTGCCATCAGTGATCGACTAGGGACGTCCTACGAGCAGTACTTC	CAISDRLGTSYEQYF
NA	once	TRBV15	TRBJ1-2	TGTGCCACCAGCGGATTACCAGGAGAATGGCCGAACTATGGCTACACCTTC	CATSGLPGEWPNYGYTF
NA	NA	TRBV13	TRBJ2-7	TGTGCCAGCAGCCTGGGGCTGAGCTCCTACGAGCAGTACTTC	CASSLGLSSYEQYF
NA	NA	TRBV5-1	TRBJ2-3	TGCGCCAGCAGCCTCGGCGTGAGGGCGGTATTAGATACGCAGTATTTT	CASSLGVRAVLDTQYF
NA	NA	TRBV27	TRBJ2-7	TGTGCCAGCAGTTTGGGCCCGACAGGCGGGGAGCAGTACTTC	CASSLGPTGGEQYF
TRBD2	NA	TRBV10-3	TRBJ2-1	TGTGCCATCAGTCAGGCCCACCCCAAGAGGACTAGCGCGAACAATGAGCAGTTCTTC	CAISQAHPKRTSANNEQFF
TRBD1	NA	TRBV2	TRBJ1-4	TGTGCCAGCAGTGAATATCTCCCGGGACAGGTCAATGAAAAACTGTTTTTT	CASSEYLPGQVNEKLFF
NA	once	TRBV27	TRBJ2-7	TGTGCCAGCAGTTTAGGAACAGGCCCGACCTACGAGCAGTACTTC	CASSLGTGPTYEQYF